This TCR beta chain was identified in a study of T cell repertoires in cytomegalovirus infection. Study as a whole: An indication of both CMV infection and matching HLA type came from public TCR beta signatures.

The V end lost 3 bases, the J end lost 0 bases, and 12 bases lay between the germline ends. Germline assignment: CDR1 LNHDA and CDR2 SQIVND (reference sequence). The CDR3 runs 15 residues. Study-level findings and limits: Summed frequency of shared TCR beta families picked out CMV carriers who also had the relevant HLA. Across the ex vivo response, the dominant clonotypes were HLA-C-restricted CMV-specific TCR beta clonotypes.

This clonotype was found a few times. Its antigen is undetermined. TCRdb reprocessed the reads with MiXCR, giving one entry per CDR3 protein. Of 110,000 or so distinct CDR3 sequences listed, about 30% are singletons. This clonotype originated in a human donor in good health (CMV status not recorded). Some clones in this sample may be carry-over from other donors' samples. This sequence joins TRBV19 and TRBJ2-7; D gene uncertain. This specimen consisted of CD8+ T cells from cultured PBMCs, obtained from culture after CMV antigen stimulation. In nucleotides, the CDR3 is TGTGCCAGTAGTATTAGTCTATCCTACTCCTACGAGCAGTACTTC. It codes for CASSISLSYSYEQYF.